This T cell receptor (beta chain) was captured in a study of blood T cell repertoires in COVID-19. About the research overall: Italy, Spain and the United States were the sources of the convalescent and acute COVID-19 samples.

CDR3 size: 16 residues. Trimming stripped 2 bases from V and 7 bases from J, with 20 bases between. The germline gives CDR1 SGHTA, CDR2 FQGNSA. The Seattle patients joined while their infection was active and were tracked longitudinally afterward. The data were produced by immunoSEQ multiplex PCR, yet TCRdb's version contains in-frame clones alone and is incomplete. This sample has roughly 120,000 clones, with roughly 74% found just once. This rearrangement joins TRBV7-2 to TRBJ1-2; D perhaps matches TRBD1 (6 bases). This TCR was sampled from an elderly man with COVID-19, enrolled during active disease. Source material: peripheral blood. CDR3 sequence reads: CASSLNQGRVSGGYTF. The CDR3 DNA reads TGTGCCAGCAGCTTAAATCAGGGGAGGGTTTCGGGTGGCTACACCTTC.